The next 27 T cell receptor beta chains were all read from a single sample in a study of blood T cell repertoires in COVID-19. Profiled with immunoSEQ multiplex PCR; TCRdb holds only in-frame clones, not every one. This repertoire shows about 490,000 clones, roughly 88% found once; its top ten account for 3% to 3.5%. What was sequenced was peripheral blood. The receptors here all came from a human donor in a cohort sampled during active COVID-19.

The chain links TRBV2 to TRBJ1-1; 9 positions match TRBD1. This CDR3 contains 12 residues. Trimming took 10 bases from V and 1 from J; bases not matched to a gene: 1. Germline V gene lookup returns CDR1 SNHLY and CDR2 FYNNEI. CDR3 nucleotides: TGTGCCACGGGACAGGGGAACACTGAAGCTTTCTTT. This codes for CATGQGNTEAFF. The whole variable domain, filled in from reference TRBV2 and TRBJ1-1, reads EPEVTQTPSHQVTQMGQEVILRCVPISNHLYFYWYRQILGQKVEFLVSFYNNEISEKSEIFDDQFSVERPDGSNFTLKIRSTKLEDSAMYFCATGQGNTEAFFGQGTRLTVV.

The chain carries TRBV12-3 or TRBV12-4 and TRBJ1-1, with D perhaps TRBD1 (5 bases). This CDR3 comprises 11 residues. Trimming cost V 8 bases and J 3 bases, with 7 bases left between them. The CDR3 spells CASGGDTEAFF. The DNA for the CDR3 is TGTGCCAGCGGGGGGGACACTGAAGCTTTCTTT.

A few counts support this clone. Other nucleotide sequences from this sample produce the same CDR3. This chain uses TRBV30 with TRBJ1-2, with unresolved D. The ends were cut back, 0 bases at V and 1 base at J, with 9 bases in the middle. CDR3 length: 14 residues. Per the germline V gene, CDR1 is GTSNPN and CDR2 is SVGIG (reference sequence). The CDR3 DNA reads as TGTGCCTGGAGTGTACGAGGACTTAACTATGGCTACACCTTC. Translated, it gives CAWSVRGLNYGYTF.

V and J are TRBV5-4 and TRBJ2-3; 7 bases are shared with TRBD1. Trimming cost V 4 bases and J 4 bases; bases outside gene matches: 9. CDR3 length: 15 residues. Germline-derived CDR1 and CDR2 are SGHNT and YYREEE (reference sequence). For the CDR3, the DNA is TGTGCCAGCAGCCTGGGACAGAGTGGGGCAGATACGCAGTATTTT. It specifies CASSLGQSGADTQYF.

The genes are TRBV24-1 and TRBJ2-5; D unclear. The germline gives CDR1 KGHDR, CDR2 SFDVKD. The CDR3 is 14 residues long. V was clipped by 0 bases and J by 6 bases, with 10 bases between them. CDR3 sequence reads: CATSDLSERQTQYF. The DNA for the CDR3 is TGTGCCACCAGTGATTTGTCGGAGCGCCAGACCCAGTACTTC.

The rearrangement joins TRBV4-2 to TRBJ2-7, with 15 nucleotides matching TRBD2. The CDR3 loop spans 15 amino acids. J gave up 7 bases and V 1 base, and 2 bases lay outside the gene matches. CDR1 is LGHNA, CDR2 YNFKEQ, per germline. The CDR3 region is CASSQGTSGREEQYF. CDR3 sequence (DNA): TGTGCCAGCAGCCAAGGGACTAGCGGGAGGGAAGAGCAGTACTTC.

The chain uses TRBV12-3 or TRBV12-4 and TRBJ1-4; a possible D gene is TRBD1 (5 bases). The CDR3 is 13 residues long. V gave up 5 bases and J gave up 6 bases, with 10 bases separating them. CDR3 in amino acids: CASSRQTYEKLFF. The CDR3 region has the DNA TGTGCCAGCAGTCGACAGACCTATGAAAAACTGTTTTTT.

In its sample, this clone was seen a few times. The gene calls are TRBV7-2 and TRBJ2-7, with 8 bases fitting TRBD2. The germline CDR1 and CDR2 sequences are SGHTA and FQGNSA. CDR3 length equals 15 residues. With 5 bases clipped from V and 8 bases from J, the junction kept 14 bases outside the gene matches. CDR3 sequence reads: CASSPSAGGGKKQYF. The CDR3 DNA reads TGTGCCAGCAGCCCGTCGGCGGGGGGCGGGAAAAAGCAGTACTTC.

With regard to this clone: At the DNA level, this CDR3 is encoded by other sequences in the same sample as well. The V call is TRBV19, the J call TRBJ1-1; 7 bases are shared with TRBD1. Germline values: CDR1 LNHDA, CDR2 SQIVND (reference sequence). V lost 5 bases to trimming and J lost 3 bases; unmatched junction nucleotides: 3. This CDR3 region has 13 residues. The CDR3 loop reads CASSSTGDTEAFF. The CDR3 bases are TGTGCCAGTAGTTCTACAGGGGACACTGAAGCTTTCTTT.

This clone has only one observation. The chain joins TRBV18 to TRBJ1-1; D unresolved. Trimming pared 1 base from V and 4 bases from J, leaving 10 bases between. Germline assignment: CDR1 KGHSH and CDR2 LQKENI. The CDR3 is 14 amino acids. CDR3 nucleotide sequence: TGTGCCAGCTCACCACGAGCAATCGGCACTGAAGCTTTCTTT. Translation: CASSPRAIGTEAFF.

The chain carries TRBV5-5 and TRBJ2-7; 7 bases are a match to TRBD1. Unmatched junction bases numbered 6, after V lost 4 bases and J lost 2 bases. Germline V gene lookup returns CDR1 SGHKS and CDR2 YYEKEE (reference sequence). The CDR3 is 14 residues long. This CDR3 reads CASSAQGEPYEQYF. The CDR3 DNA reads as TGTGCCAGCAGCGCGCAGGGGGAACCCTACGAGCAGTACTTC.

The V and J genes are TRBV18 and TRBJ1-4, with D possibly being TRBD1 (5 bases). There are 15 residues in the CDR3. V lost 3 bases to trimming and J lost 8 bases, with 16 bases between them. Germline CDR1 KGHSH, CDR2 LQKENI. As DNA, the CDR3 is TGTGCCAGCTCACCGTCCAAAGCAGGGCTCGAAAAACTGTTTTTT. It codes for CASSPSKAGLEKLFF.

The chain carries TRBV10-3 and TRBJ2-2; 9 bases fit TRBD1. V gave up 0 bases and J gave up 7 bases; unmatched junction bases: 6. This CDR3 has 16 amino acids. Germline lookup yields CDR1 ENHRY and CDR2 SYGVKD. CDR3 residues: CAISESIQGANGELFF. The CDR3 DNA sequence: TGTGCCATCAGTGAGTCGATACAGGGGGCGAACGGGGAGCTGTTTTTT.

The chain combines TRBV18 with TRBJ2-1; TRBD2 might be the D (6 bases). This CDR3 is built from 18 residues. Germline V gene sequence: CDR1 KGHSH, CDR2 LQKENI. Trimming cost V 4 bases and J 0 bases, with 19 bases left between them. CDR3: CASSQERVLANSYNEQFF. CDR3 nucleotides: TGTGCCAGCTCACAGGAGCGGGTCCTAGCGAACTCCTACAATGAGCAGTTCTTC.

This clone was seen a few times. The chain joins TRBV5-1 to TRBJ2-7, with TRBD1 as a possible D gene (6 bases). CDR1 and CDR2 from the germline V gene are SGHRS and YFSETQ. This CDR3 spans 14 amino acids. V gave up 5 bases and J gave up 2 bases, with 14 bases separating them. This CDR3 reads CASSRTDSTYEQYF. In DNA, the CDR3 is TGCGCCAGCAGTCGGACAGACTCCACCTACGAGCAGTACTTC.

The rearrangement links TRBV4-2 to TRBJ2-7; D not resolved. Germline V gene data show CDR1 as LGHNA and CDR2 as YNFKEQ. The ends were cut back, 0 bases at V and 3 bases at J, with 9 bases in the middle. CDR3 length equals 14 residues. CDR3 sequence reads: CASSQEPSGYEQYF. CDR3 nucleotides: TGTGCCAGCAGCCAAGAACCCAGTGGCTACGAGCAGTACTTC.

This sequence joins TRBV4-3 and TRBJ2-3; 8 nucleotides match TRBD2. The CDR3 length is 15 residues. With 4 bases clipped from V and 2 bases from J, the junction kept 5 bases outside the gene matches. In germline, CDR1 is LGHNA, CDR2 YSLEER. The CDR3 protein is CASSRGLVITDTQYF. As DNA, the CDR3 is TGCGCCAGCAGCCGGGGACTAGTGATCACAGATACGCAGTATTTT.

The chain links TRBV28 to TRBJ2-3; 8 bases agree with TRBD2. The CDR3 is made up of 17 amino acids. The V and J ends lost 6 bases and 0 bases, in that order; junction bases with no gene match: 11. Germline V gives CDR1 MDHEN, CDR2 SYDVKM. CDR3 in amino acids: CASSFKPGLGSTDTQYF. CDR3 nucleotides: TGTGCCAGCAGCTTTAAACCGGGACTAGGCAGCACAGATACGCAGTATTTT.

The V and J genes are TRBV7-2 and TRBJ2-7; possible D gene TRBD1, 5 bases. Germline values: CDR1 SGHTA, CDR2 FQGNSA. V lost 5 bases and J lost 1, with 12 bases in between. This CDR3 has 14 residues. The CDR3 loop is CASSHQGKSYEQYF. In DNA, the CDR3 is TGTGCCAGCAGCCACCAGGGAAAATCCTACGAGCAGTACTTC.

V is TRBV7-6 and J is TRBJ2-5; TRBD2 matches 10 bases. V shed 2 bases, J shed 2 bases, and the junction held 2 bases outside the gene matches. This CDR3 is 15 amino acids long. Germline assignment: CDR1 SGHVS and CDR2 FNYEAQ. The CDR3 bases are TGTGCCAGCAGCTTACAGCGGGAGGGACAAGAGACCCAGTACTTC. It specifies CASSLQREGQETQYF. Filled out from reference TRBV7-6 and TRBJ2-5, the complete variable domain reads GAGVSQSPRYKVTKRGQDVALRCDPISGHVSLYWYRQALGQGPEFLTYFNYEAQQDKSGLPNDRFSAERPEGSISTLTIQRTEQRDSAMYRCASSLQREGQETQYFGPGTRLLVL.

The chain links TRBV9 to TRBJ2-1; 15 nucleotides match TRBD2. From germline, CDR1 is SGDLS and CDR2 YYNGEE. V lost 0 bases to trimming and J lost 9 bases; unmatched junction nucleotides: 7. The CDR3 is made up of 17 amino acids. This chain's CDR3 is CASSVVLGLAGGGEQFF. Written as DNA, the CDR3 is TGTGCCAGCAGCGTAGTATTAGGACTAGCGGGAGGGGGTGAGCAGTTCTTC.

The V call is TRBV6-6, the J call TRBJ1-2, with TRBD1 identical over 8 bases. The junction had 7 bases not matched to a gene; V was cut back by 6 bases and J by 4 bases. From germline, CDR1 is MNHNY and CDR2 SVGAGI (reference sequence). The CDR3 is 14 residues long. This CDR3 reads CASRRGQGLYGYTF. In DNA form, the CDR3 reads TGTGCCAGCAGACGCGGACAGGGCCTCTATGGCTACACCTTC.

The chain employs TRBV28 and TRBJ1-2; D is perhaps TRBD1 (5 bases). The CDR3 runs to 13 residues. Trimming stripped 3 bases from V and 6 bases from J, with 11 bases between. Germline V gene data show CDR1 as MDHEN and CDR2 as SYDVKM. The CDR3 is CASSFDSLDGYTF. The CDR3 region has the DNA TGTGCCAGCAGTTTTGACAGCCTCGATGGCTACACCTTC.

The chain joins TRBV28 to TRBJ1-1, with D hard to call. Trimming removed 3 bases from V and 11 bases from J, with 10 bases in between. The CDR3 runs 11 residues. Per germline, CDR1 MDHEN and CDR2 SYDVKM. The CDR3 loop reads CASSFGWLAFF. The DNA for the CDR3 is TGTGCCAGCAGTTTCGGGTGGTTGGCTTTCTTT.

The gene calls are TRBV7-6 and TRBJ2-5; 11 positions agree with TRBD2. With V trimmed by 2 bases and J by 2 bases, 16 bases remained unmatched. The CDR3 contains 20 residues. Germline CDR1 is SGHVS and CDR2 is FNYEAQ. CDR3 amino acids: CASSLFEGGRLAGQQETQYF. The CDR3, as DNA: TGTGCCAGCAGCTTATTTGAGGGGGGGCGACTAGCGGGGCAACAAGAGACCCAGTACTTC.

The V call is TRBV5-1, the J call TRBJ2-5, with 9 bases fitting TRBD2. The V and J ends lost 0 bases and 1 base, in that order; junction bases with no gene match: 7. The CDR3 extends over 17 amino acids. Per germline, CDR1 SGHRS and CDR2 YFSETQ. The CDR3 DNA sequence: TGCGCCAGCAGCTTGGCTGGCTCTAGCGGGATCCAAGAGACCCAGTACTTC. As protein: CASSLAGSSGIQETQYF. The complete variable domain, with remaining parts taken from reference TRBV5-1 and TRBJ2-5, reads KAGVTQTPRYLIKTRGQQVTLSCSPISGHRSVSWYQQTPGQGLQFLFEYFSETQRNKGNFPGRFSGRQFSNSRSEMNVSTLELGDSALYLCASSLAGSSGIQETQYFGPGTRLLVL.

The chain uses TRBV2 and TRBJ2-3, with a weak D call TRBD1 (5 bases). Per the germline V gene, CDR1 is SNHLY and CDR2 is FYNNEI. Trimming left V 6 bases short and J 2 bases short, with 18 bases between. The CDR3 runs 16 residues. CDR3 sequence: CASRPRASFHTDTQYF. As DNA, the CDR3 is TGTGCCAGCAGGCCCAGGGCCTCGTTTCACACAGATACGCAGTATTTT.